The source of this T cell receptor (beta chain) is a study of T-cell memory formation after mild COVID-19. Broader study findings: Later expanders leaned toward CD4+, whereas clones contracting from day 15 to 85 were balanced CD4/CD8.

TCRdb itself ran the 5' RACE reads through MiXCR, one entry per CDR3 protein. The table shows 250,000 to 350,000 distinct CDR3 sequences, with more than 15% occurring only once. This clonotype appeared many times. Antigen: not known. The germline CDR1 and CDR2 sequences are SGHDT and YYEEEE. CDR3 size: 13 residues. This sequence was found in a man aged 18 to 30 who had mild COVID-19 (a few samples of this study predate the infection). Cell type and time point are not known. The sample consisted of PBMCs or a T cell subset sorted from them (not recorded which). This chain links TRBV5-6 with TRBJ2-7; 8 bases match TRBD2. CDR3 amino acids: CASSLKGLAKLGV. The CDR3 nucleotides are TGTGCCAGCAGCTTGAAAGGACTAGCAAAACTCGGAGTC.